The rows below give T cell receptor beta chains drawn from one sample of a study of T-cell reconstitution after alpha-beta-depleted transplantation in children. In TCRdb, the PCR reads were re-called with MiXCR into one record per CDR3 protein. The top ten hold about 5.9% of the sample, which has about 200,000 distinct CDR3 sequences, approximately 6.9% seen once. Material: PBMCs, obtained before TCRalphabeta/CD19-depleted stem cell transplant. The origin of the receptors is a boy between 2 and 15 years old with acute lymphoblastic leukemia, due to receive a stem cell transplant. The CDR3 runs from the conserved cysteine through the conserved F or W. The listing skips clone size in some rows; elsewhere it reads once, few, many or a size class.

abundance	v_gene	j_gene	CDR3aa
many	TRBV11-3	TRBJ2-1	CASSLGLIAGGNEQFF
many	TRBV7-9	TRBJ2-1	CASSSLEVVTPYNEQFF
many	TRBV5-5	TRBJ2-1	CASSLNRGQYNEQFF
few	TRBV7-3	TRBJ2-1	CASSLRGTSGAGEQFF
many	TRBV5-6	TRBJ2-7	CASSLEWRDSYEQYF
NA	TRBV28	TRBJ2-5	CASSFPFGGPEETQYF
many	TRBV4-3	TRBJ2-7	CASSLGPDREIYEQYF
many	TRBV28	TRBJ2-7	CASGWEQYF
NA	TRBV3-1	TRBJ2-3	CASSQVRGTDTQYF
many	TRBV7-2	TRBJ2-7	CASSSTRGSYEQYF
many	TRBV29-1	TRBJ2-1	CSVEGLAGDNEQFF
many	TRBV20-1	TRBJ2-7	CSASEGLEQYF
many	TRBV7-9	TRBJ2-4	CASSSGQTWNIQYF
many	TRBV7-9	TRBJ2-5	CASSGPGTKETQYF
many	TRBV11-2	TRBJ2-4	CASSPNLMTDGRKNIQYF
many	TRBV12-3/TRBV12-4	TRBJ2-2	CASRLILAGELFF
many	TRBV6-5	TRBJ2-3	CASRAGTSGSDTQYF
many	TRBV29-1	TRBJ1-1	CSVDASGGTEAFF
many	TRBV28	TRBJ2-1	CASSLLSGGANEQFF
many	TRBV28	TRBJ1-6	CASSLPSGNNSPLHF
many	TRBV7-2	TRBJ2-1	CASSSAGGSSYNEQFF
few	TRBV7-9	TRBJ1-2	CASSSRQGIIDGYTF
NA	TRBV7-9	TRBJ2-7	CASSLGLAGGLGEQYF